This T cell receptor beta chain was obtained from a study of identical twins. As regards this clonotype: What it binds is not known.

The study's findings and limits: Researchers caution that invariant MAIT and iNKT cells could partly confound zero-insertion analyses. Beta out-of-frame sequences displayed a weaker excess of sharing between twins.

After template switching added a universal primer site, the resulting cDNA carried unique molecular identifiers. From the 5' RACE reads, TCRdb called clonotypes with MiXCR, one entry per CDR3 protein. Here the sample spans about 900,000 distinct CDR3 sequences, 12% being singletons. The CDR3 sequence is 14 residues long. Germline assignment: CDR1 MNHNS and CDR2 SASEGT. The V gene lost 6 bases and the J gene lost 2 bases, with 11 bases spanning the gap. A further study also used this sample, focusing on yellow fever vaccine responses in identical twins. That study adds: Among the twins, the vaccine T cell response reportedly seemed partly convergent and partly personalized.

The chain uses TRBV6-1 and TRBJ2-1; D possibly corresponds to TRBD2 (5 bases). The source material was PBMCs. The sequence came from a woman aged 18-29 years in good health. CDR3 amino acids: CASSPEGTYNEQFF. DNA for the CDR3: TGTGCCAGCAGCCCCGAGGGCACCTACAATGAGCAGTTCTTC.